These 32 T cell receptor beta chains came from one sample sequenced in a study of T cells expressing NK-cell markers. Using the 5' RACE reads, TCRdb records one entry per CDR3 protein without DNA. Here the sample table reports a few hundred thousand distinct CDR3 sequences. Sequencing was performed on blood T cells: a sorted CD56 or NKG2C T cell subset, CD4+ or CD8+ T cells, or bulk PBMC T cells (not recorded which). These receptors came from a man aged 18-30 years in good health.

This chain uses TRBV27 with TRBJ2-7; TCRdb designates TRBD1, a call that cannot be tested without DNA. Germline V gene lookup returns CDR1 MNHEY and CDR2 SMNVEV (reference sequence). This CDR3 is built from 16 residues. The chain's CDR3 is CASEEGTTRFNYEQYF.

The chain is built from TRBV4-1 and TRBJ2-7; lacking DNA, the TRBD2 call made by TCRdb goes unchecked. This CDR3 contains 18 residues. Germline assignment: CDR1 MGHRA and CDR2 YSYEKL. CDR3 residues: CASSQALAGGRKSYEQYF.

The V gene is TRBV11-2, the J gene TRBJ2-5; TCRdb proposes TRBD1, but this gene call is untestable without DNA. The CDR3 spans 16 residues. Per the germline V gene, CDR1 is SGHAT and CDR2 is FQNNGV. The CDR3 spells CASSPQKTGPAKTQYF.

The chain is built from TRBV28 and TRBJ2-3; TCRdb proposes TRBD2, but this gene call is untestable without DNA. The CDR3 covers 15 residues. Looked up from germline, CDR1 is MDHEN and CDR2 is SYDVKM. Here the CDR3 reads CASGKSGRPGDTQYF. Variable domain in full (rest from reference TRBV28 and TRBJ2-3): DVKVTQSSRYLVKRTGEKVFLECVQDMDHENMFWYRQDPGLGLRLIYFSYDVKMKEKGDIPEGYSVSREKKERFSLILESASTNQTSMYLCASGKSGRPGDTQYFGPGTRLTVL.

V is TRBV10-3 and J is TRBJ2-3; the D call from TCRdb, TRBD1, cannot be confirmed without DNA. There are 15 residues in the CDR3. Germline CDR1 ENHRY, CDR2 SYGVKD. CDR3 amino acids: CASGRQKAGTDTQYF.

The chain is built from TRBV12-3 or TRBV12-4 and TRBJ1-5; lacking DNA, the TRBD1 call made by TCRdb goes unchecked. The CDR3 has 14 residues. The CDR3 is CASSLRDRDQPQHF.

CDR3 loop: CASSLALRTVQETQYF. The chain joins TRBV7-2 to TRBJ2-5; the D call of TRBD1 rests on TCRdb alone, since no DNA is present to check it. The CDR3 loop spans 16 amino acids. Germline CDR1 is SGHTA and CDR2 is FQGNSA.

This rearrangement joins TRBV9 to TRBJ1-6. Germline V gene lookup returns CDR1 SGDLS and CDR2 YYNGEE. The CDR3 has 14 residues. CDR3 sequence: CASSVGSDHSPLHF.

V gene TRBV7-2 combines with J gene TRBJ2-1; without DNA, the TCRdb call of TRBD1 cannot be checked. Germline lookup yields CDR1 SGHTA and CDR2 FQGNSA. The CDR3 loop spans 13 amino acids. CDR3 loop: CASSLGQGGEQFF.

The gene calls are TRBV20-1 and TRBJ2-3; TCRdb designates TRBD1, a call that cannot be tested without DNA. Germline CDR1 is DFQATT and CDR2 is SNEGSKA (reference sequence). This CDR3 spans 14 amino acids. CDR3 loop: CSASKTPLGDTQYF.

This chain uses TRBV6-5 with TRBJ1-3. Germline-derived CDR1 and CDR2 are MNHEY and SVGAGI. This CDR3 comprises 15 residues. The CDR3 loop is CASSYSAASGNTIYF.

The CDR3 is CASSSPRGLETQYF. The chain recombines TRBV5-5 with TRBJ2-5; TCRdb indicates TRBD1, and absent DNA this call remains unverified. The germline V gene encodes CDR1 SGHKS and CDR2 YYEKEE (reference sequence). The CDR3 runs 14 residues.

The chain has TRBV20-1 and TRBJ2-1. The CDR3 extends over 16 amino acids. Per germline, CDR1 DFQATT and CDR2 SNEGSKA (reference sequence). This CDR3 reads CSARTFSGRTYNEQFF.

The V gene is TRBV27, the J gene TRBJ2-3; TCRdb reports TRBD1, a call that lacks DNA to check it against. This CDR3 is built from 14 residues. Germline V CDR1 and CDR2: MNHEY, SMNVEV (reference sequence). This CDR3 is CASRMTVTADTQYF.

The V call is TRBV24-1, the J call TRBJ2-1; the D call of TRBD2 rests on TCRdb alone, since no DNA is present to check it. CDR1 is KGHDR, CDR2 SFDVKD, per germline. The CDR3 totals 15 residues. The CDR3: CATSDRASRGDEQFF.

This chain connects TRBV6-1 to TRBJ1-1; as DNA is missing, the TRBD1 call by TCRdb cannot be tested. CDR1 is MNHNS and CDR2 is SASEGT in the germline V gene. This CDR3 is built from 14 residues. CDR3 in amino acids: CASGKQGANTEAFF.

The rearrangement links TRBV10-3 to TRBJ2-3; without DNA, the TCRdb call of TRBD2 cannot be checked. The length of the CDR3 is 14 residues. Germline values: CDR1 ENHRY, CDR2 SYGVKD. CDR3 in amino acids: CAIRSGRGTDTQYF.

The genes are TRBV10-3 and TRBJ1-5; no DNA is available, so the TRBD1 call from TCRdb remains unchecked. Germline assignment: CDR1 ENHRY and CDR2 SYGVKD. The CDR3 is made up of 13 amino acids. CDR3 residues: CAINSDRYQPQHF.

The J gene is TRBJ2-3, the V gene TRBV5-1. The CDR3 length is 14 residues. The V gene's germline CDR1 is SGHRS and CDR2 YFSETQ. CDR3 residues: CASSGVAITDTQYF.

The chain recombines TRBV7-2 with TRBJ2-1; with no DNA, the TCRdb D assignment of TRBD2 cannot be verified. The CDR3 contains 16 residues. CDR1 SGHTA and CDR2 FQGNSA come from the germline V gene. CDR3 loop: CASSLAQRLVYNEQFF.

The chain links TRBV29-1 to TRBJ2-1; without DNA, the TCRdb call of TRBD2 cannot be checked. CDR3 size: 14 residues. Germline CDR1 SQVTM, CDR2 ANQGSEA. CDR3 residues: CSVEERGPSNEQFF.

This chain uses TRBV11-1 with TRBJ2-7; the TCRdb call, TRBD2, lacks DNA for checking. Germline lookup yields CDR1 SGHAT and CDR2 FQDESV (reference sequence). The length of the CDR3 is 18 residues. The CDR3 spells CASSLNPKASGRTGEQYF. The complete variable domain, with remaining parts taken from reference TRBV11-1 and TRBJ2-7, reads EAEVAQSPRYKITEKSQAVAFWCDPISGHATLYWYRQILGQGPELLVQFQDESVVDDSQLPKDRFSAERLKGVDSTLKIQPAELGDSAMYLCASSLNPKASGRTGEQYFGPGTRLTVT.

This chain uses TRBV20-1 with TRBJ2-2; TCRdb proposes TRBD2, but this gene call is untestable without DNA. Germline V lookup: CDR1 DFQATT, CDR2 SNEGSKA (reference sequence). The CDR3 consists of 19 residues. CDR3 amino acids: CSARDQRVQKQNTTGELFF.

This chain links TRBV27 with TRBJ1-2; TCRdb's D call of TRBD1 is untestable without DNA. Germline loops: CDR1 MNHEY, CDR2 SMNVEV (reference sequence). This CDR3 is 12 amino acids long. CDR3 amino acids: CASSSGLEGYTF.

The chain joins TRBV6-5 to TRBJ2-5. In germline, CDR1 is MNHEY, CDR2 SVGAGI. CDR3 size: 14 residues. CDR3: CASSYSTLAETQYF.

The genes are TRBV7-2 and TRBJ1-5. The length of the CDR3 is 12 residues. CDR1 and CDR2 (germline): SGHTA, FQGNSA. The CDR3 sequence is CASSLFNQPQHF.

The genes are TRBV12-3 or TRBV12-4 and TRBJ2-7; the D call of TRBD2 rests on TCRdb alone, since no DNA is present to check it. This CDR3 has 18 amino acids. The CDR3 sequence: CASSSGTSGSLIHYEQYF.

The rearrangement links TRBV2 to TRBJ2-1; TCRdb's assignment of TRBD1 cannot be checked, as there is no DNA. Germline loops: CDR1 SNHLY, CDR2 FYNNEI. The CDR3 consists of 18 residues. This CDR3 is CASSEEPGGDRDNNEQFF. Full variable domain (outside the CDR3, taken from reference TRBV2 and TRBJ2-1): EPEVTQTPSHQVTQMGQEVILRCVPISNHLYFYWYRQILGQKVEFLVSFYNNEISEKSEIFDDQFSVERPDGSNFTLKIRSTKLEDSAMYFCASSEEPGGDRDNNEQFFGPGTRLTVL.

This chain uses TRBV12-3 or TRBV12-4 with TRBJ2-1; TCRdb indicates TRBD2, and absent DNA this call remains unverified. The CDR3 spans 14 residues. Here the CDR3 reads CASTNGLAGHEQFF.

J is TRBJ2-1 and V is TRBV20-1; the TRBD2 assignment by TCRdb is unverifiable without DNA. CDR3 size: 16 residues. CDR1 and CDR2 from the germline V gene are DFQATT and SNEGSKA (reference sequence). CDR3 region: CSARSAAGGTRNEQFF.

V gene TRBV10-3 combines with J gene TRBJ1-2. Germline V gene sequence: CDR1 ENHRY, CDR2 SYGVKD. The CDR3 runs 12 residues. The CDR3 spells CAITLNGYGYTF.

This chain connects TRBV9 to TRBJ2-5; absent DNA, TCRdb's TRBD1 call cannot be checked. The CDR3 spans 16 residues. Looked up from germline, CDR1 is SGDLS and CDR2 is YYNGEE. The CDR3 reads CASSAVTGGVGETQYF.